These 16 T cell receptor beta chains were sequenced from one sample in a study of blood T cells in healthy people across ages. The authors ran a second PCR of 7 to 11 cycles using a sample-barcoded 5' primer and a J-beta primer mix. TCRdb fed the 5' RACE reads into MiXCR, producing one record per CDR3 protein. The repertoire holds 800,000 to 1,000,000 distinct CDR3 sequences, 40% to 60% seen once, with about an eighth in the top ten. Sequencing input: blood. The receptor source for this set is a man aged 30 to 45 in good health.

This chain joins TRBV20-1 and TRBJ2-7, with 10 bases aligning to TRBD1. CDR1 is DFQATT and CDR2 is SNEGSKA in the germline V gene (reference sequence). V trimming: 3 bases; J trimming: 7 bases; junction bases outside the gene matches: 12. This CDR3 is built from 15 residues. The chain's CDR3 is CSASPPGQGSNEQYF. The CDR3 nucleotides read TGCAGTGCTAGTCCCCCGGGACAGGGGAGCAATGAGCAGTACTTC.

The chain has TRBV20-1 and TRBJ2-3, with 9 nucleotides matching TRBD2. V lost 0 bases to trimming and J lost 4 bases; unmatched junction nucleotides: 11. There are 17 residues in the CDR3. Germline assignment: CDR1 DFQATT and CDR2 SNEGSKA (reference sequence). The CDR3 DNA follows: TGCAGTGCTAGAGATGTGGGGGAGCGGGGGGCCGCAGATACGCAGTATTTT. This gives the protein CSARDVGERGAADTQYF.

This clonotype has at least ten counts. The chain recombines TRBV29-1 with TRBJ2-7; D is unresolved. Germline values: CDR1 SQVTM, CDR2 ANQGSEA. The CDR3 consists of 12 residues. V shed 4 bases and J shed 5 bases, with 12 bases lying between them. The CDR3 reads CSVGGEENEQYF. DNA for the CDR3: TGCAGCGTTGGAGGTGAGGAAAACGAGCAGTACTTC.

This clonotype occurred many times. The CDR3: CASSATGGRTDTQYF. The CDR3 DNA sequence: TGTGCCAGCAGCGCGACAGGGGGTAGAACAGATACGCAGTATTTT. V usage is TRBV14 and J usage is TRBJ2-3; TRBD1 matches at 9 bases. Germline loops: CDR1 SGHDN, CDR2 FVKESK. The ends lost 5 bases at V and 3 bases at J; junction bases unmatched: 6. The CDR3 is made up of 15 amino acids.

The DNA for the CDR3 is TGTGCCAGCAGCCTTGGACAGGGGGCAAGCAATCAGCCCCAGCATTTT. Amino acid sequence: CASSLGQGASNQPQHF. The genes are TRBV3-1 and TRBJ1-5; the match to TRBD1 covers 11 bases. This CDR3 contains 16 residues. The J segment lost 1 base and the V segment lost 4 bases, leaving 3 bases of the junction unmatched. Germline V gene data show CDR1 as LGHDT and CDR2 as YNNKEL (reference sequence).

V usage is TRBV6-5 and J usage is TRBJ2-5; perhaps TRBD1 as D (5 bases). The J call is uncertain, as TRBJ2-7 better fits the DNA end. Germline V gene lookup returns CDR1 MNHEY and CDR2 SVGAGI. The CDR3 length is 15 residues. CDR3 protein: CASSYLSQGHYEQYF. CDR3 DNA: TGTGCCAGCAGTTACCTCTCCCAGGGCCATTACGAGCAGTACTTC.

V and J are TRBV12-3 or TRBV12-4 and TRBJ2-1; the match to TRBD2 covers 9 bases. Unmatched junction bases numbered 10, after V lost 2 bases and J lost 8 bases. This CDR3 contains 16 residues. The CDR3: CASSLYGGGAWYEQFF. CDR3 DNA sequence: TGTGCCAGCAGTTTATACGGCGGGGGGGCCTGGTATGAGCAGTTCTTC.

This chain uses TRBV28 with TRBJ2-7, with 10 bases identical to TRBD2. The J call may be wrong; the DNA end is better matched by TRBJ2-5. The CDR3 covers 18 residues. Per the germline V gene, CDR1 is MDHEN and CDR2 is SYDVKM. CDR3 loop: CASSFRLVVAGGQETQYF. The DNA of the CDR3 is TGTGCCAGCAGTTTCAGGCTCGTGGTAGCGGGGGGCCAAGAGACCCAGTACTTC.

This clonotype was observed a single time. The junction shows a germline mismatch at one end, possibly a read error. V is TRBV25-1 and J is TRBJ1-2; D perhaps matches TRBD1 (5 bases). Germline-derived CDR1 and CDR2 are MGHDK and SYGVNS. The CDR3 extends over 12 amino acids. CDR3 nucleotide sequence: TGTGCCGGCAGTGGAGGGGCCTATGGCTACACCTTC. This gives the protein CAGSGGAYGYTF.

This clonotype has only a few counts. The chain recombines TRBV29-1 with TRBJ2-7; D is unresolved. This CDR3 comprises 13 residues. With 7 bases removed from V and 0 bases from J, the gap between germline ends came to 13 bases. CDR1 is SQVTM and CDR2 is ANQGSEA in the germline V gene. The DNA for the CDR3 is TGCAGCGGGATCCACAGCAGCTCCTACGAGCAGTACTTC. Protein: CSGIHSSSYEQYF.

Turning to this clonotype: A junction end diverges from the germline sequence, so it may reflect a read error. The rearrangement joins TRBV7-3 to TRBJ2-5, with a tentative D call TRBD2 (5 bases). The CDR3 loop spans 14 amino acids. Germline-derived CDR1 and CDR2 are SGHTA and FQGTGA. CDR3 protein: CVSSPSGSRETQYF. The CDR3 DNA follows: TGTGTCAGCAGCCCATCGGGGTCCCGAGAGACCCAGTACTTC. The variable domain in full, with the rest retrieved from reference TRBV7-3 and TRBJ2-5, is GAGVSQTPSNKVTEKGKYVELRCDPISGHTALYWYRQSLGQGPEFLIYFQGTGAADDSGLPNDRFFAVRPEGSVSTLKIQRTERGDSAVYLCVSSPSGSRETQYFGPGTRLLVL.

As DNA, the CDR3 is TGCAGTGCTAGAGATCGGGCGGGGACAGGGATAGCAGATACGCAGTATTTT. It codes for CSARDRAGTGIADTQYF. This sequence joins TRBV20-1 and TRBJ2-3; TRBD1 matches 9 bases. The CDR3 extends over 17 amino acids. The germline gives CDR1 DFQATT, CDR2 SNEGSKA (reference sequence). The ends lost 0 bases at V and 4 bases at J; junction bases unmatched: 11.

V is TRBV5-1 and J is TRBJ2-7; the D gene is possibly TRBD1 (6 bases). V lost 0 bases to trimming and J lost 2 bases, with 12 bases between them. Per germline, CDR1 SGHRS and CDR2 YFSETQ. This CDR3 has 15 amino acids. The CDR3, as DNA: TGCGCCAGCAGCTTGGAACAGGGTAACCCCTACGAGCAGTACTTC. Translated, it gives CASSLEQGNPYEQYF.

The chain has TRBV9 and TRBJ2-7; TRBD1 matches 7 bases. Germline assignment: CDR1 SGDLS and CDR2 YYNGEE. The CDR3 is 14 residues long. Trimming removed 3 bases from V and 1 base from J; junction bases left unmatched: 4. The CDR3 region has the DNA TGTGCCAGCAGCGCACCGGGACAGTCCTACGAGCAGTACTTC. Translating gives CASSAPGQSYEQYF.

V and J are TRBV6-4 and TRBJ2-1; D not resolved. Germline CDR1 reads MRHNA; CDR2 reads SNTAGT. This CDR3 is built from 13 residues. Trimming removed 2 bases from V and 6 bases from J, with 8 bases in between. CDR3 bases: TGTGCCAGCAGTGACGGTCGTACCAATGAGCAGTTCTTC. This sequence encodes CASSDGRTNEQFF.

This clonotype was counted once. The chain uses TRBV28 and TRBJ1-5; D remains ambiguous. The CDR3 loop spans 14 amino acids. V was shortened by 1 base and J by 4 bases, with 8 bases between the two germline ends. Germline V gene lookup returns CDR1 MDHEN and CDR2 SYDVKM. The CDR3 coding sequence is TGTGCCAGCAGTTTATCGGGTTGGAATCAGCCCCAGCATTTT. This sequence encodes CASSLSGWNQPQHF.